Below, 8 T cell receptor beta chains from the same sample are listed, as sequenced in a study of graft-versus-host responses after intestinal transplantation. TCRdb's table, derived via immunoSEQ multiplex PCR, lists solely in-frame clones and lacks some. The table shows some 69,000 clones, with roughly 92% occurring only once. The input for sequencing was bone marrow, taken around 730 days after intestinal transplantation. These TCRs come from a human patient who received an intestinal transplant, so some T cells may come from the graft donor.

This chain links TRBV2 with TRBJ2-3, with TRBD2 identical over 10 bases. V lost 5 bases to trimming and J lost 3 bases; unmatched junction nucleotides: 5. The length of the CDR3 is 15 residues. Looked up from germline, CDR1 is SNHLY and CDR2 is FYNNEI. The CDR3 sequence is CASSSGLAETDTQYF. DNA of the CDR3: TGTGCCAGCAGTTCAGGACTAGCGGAAACAGATACGCAGTATTTT.

This clone ranks as medium-sized. The rearrangement uses TRBV7-6 and TRBJ1-2; D uncertain. Per the germline V gene, CDR1 is SGHVS and CDR2 is FNYEAQ. The CDR3 extends over 13 amino acids. Trimming shortened V by 5 bases and J by 3 bases, and 10 bases separated the two germline ends. The CDR3: CASSGNTYYGYTF. The CDR3 DNA is TGTGCCAGCAGCGGTAACACCTACTATGGCTACACCTTC.

This clone has just a few counts. The chain uses TRBV27 and TRBJ1-6; D possibly corresponds to TRBD1 (5 bases). Trimming took off 5 bases at V and 5 bases at J, with 10 bases between the two ends. Looked up from germline, CDR1 is MNHEY and CDR2 is SMNVEV (reference sequence). The CDR3 extends over 14 amino acids. CDR3 DNA sequence: TGTGCCAGCAGTCTGGCAGGGCATAATTCACCCCTCCACTTT. Translated, it gives CASSLAGHNSPLHF.

The chain combines TRBV27 with TRBJ2-5; no clear D. The CDR3 runs to 14 residues. V was cut by 4 bases and J by 1 base, with 10 bases left in between. Germline values: CDR1 MNHEY, CDR2 SMNVEV (reference sequence). The CDR3 is CASSWVGPQETQYF. The CDR3 DNA follows: TGTGCCAGCAGTTGGGTAGGGCCCCAAGAGACCCAGTACTTC.

This sequence joins TRBV5-3 and TRBJ1-1; 7 bases fit TRBD1. TRBV5-3 is sorted into the ORF group, with uncertain function. The length of the CDR3 is 15 residues. The ends lost 8 bases at V and 0 bases at J; junction bases unmatched: 10. DNA of the CDR3: TGTGCCAGCAGCACCTGGACAGGTTTGAACACTGAAGCTTTCTTT. Translated: CASSTWTGLNTEAFF.

This clone has a single count. The gene calls are TRBV5-4 and TRBJ2-1; 12 nucleotides line up with TRBD1. The length of the CDR3 is 14 residues. V shed 4 bases and J 9 bases; nucleotides not matched to a gene: 5. Germline V gene lookup returns CDR1 SGHNT and CDR2 YYREEE (reference sequence). The chain's CDR3 is CASSLGQGASEQFF. CDR3 sequence (DNA): TGTGCCAGCAGCCTGGGACAGGGGGCCAGTGAGCAGTTCTTC. Drawing the rest from reference TRBV5-4 and TRBJ2-1, the complete variable domain is ETGVTQSPTHLIKTRGQQVTLRCSSQSGHNTVSWYQQALGQGPQFIFQYYREEENGRGNFPPRFSGLQFPNYSSELNVNALELDDSALYLCASSLGQGASEQFFGPGTRLTVL.

The genes are TRBV5-4 and TRBJ2-1, with TRBD1 matching over 7 bases. Germline loops: CDR1 SGHNT, CDR2 YYREEE (reference sequence). The CDR3 spans 13 residues. The ends lost 4 bases at V and 9 bases at J; junction bases unmatched: 7. The CDR3, as DNA: TGTGCCAGCAGCCCATGGGGACAGTCTGAGCAGTTCTTC. Protein: CASSPWGQSEQFF.

This rearrangement joins TRBV27 to TRBJ2-5; 11 nucleotides match TRBD1. The V segment lost 5 bases and the J segment 3 bases; nucleotides outside the gene matches: 8. The CDR3 is 16 residues long. Germline values: CDR1 MNHEY, CDR2 SMNVEV (reference sequence). The CDR3 coding sequence is TGTGCCAGCAGTCCGTATGGGACAGGGGGAGAAGAGACCCAGTACTTC. It yields the protein CASSPYGTGGEETQYF.